Listed here are 26 T cell receptor beta chains from one sample, sequenced in a study of beta chain features in type 1 diabetes. Sequencing targeted expressed TCRB transcripts, as all isolated RNA had been reverse transcribed. This table comes from immunoSEQ multiplex PCR, and its TCRdb copy is limited to in-frame clones, with some not included. The sample consists of 300,000 to 350,000 clones, 8% of them appearing once. The specimen sequenced was central memory CD4+ T cells from blood. The receptors stem from a woman between 18 and 29 years old in good health.

This clone was found a few times. The chain recombines TRBV27 with TRBJ1-5; D is undetermined. The CDR3 extends over 13 amino acids. The V and J ends lost 5 bases and 3 bases respectively, with 8 bases between them. From germline, CDR1 is MNHEY and CDR2 SMNVEV (reference sequence). The CDR3 here is CASSLADNQPQHF. The CDR3 DNA reads as TGTGCCAGCAGTCTAGCGGACAATCAGCCCCAGCATTTT.

V usage is TRBV6-5 and J usage is TRBJ1-1; 8 positions match TRBD1. Trimming took 2 bases from V and 5 from J; bases not matched to a gene: 7. Germline CDR1 is MNHEY and CDR2 is SVGAGI. CDR3 size: 15 residues. CDR3 loop: CASSYRAGGLTEAFF. The DNA of the CDR3 is TGTGCCAGCAGTTACAGGGCAGGGGGCCTGACTGAAGCTTTCTTT.

The chain couples TRBV29-1 to TRBJ1-5, with 8 bases aligning to TRBD1. Per germline, CDR1 SQVTM and CDR2 ANQGSEA. J gave up 0 bases and V 5 bases, and 6 bases lay outside the gene matches. The CDR3 has 15 residues. The CDR3 here is CSVTEQGDSNQPQHF. DNA of the CDR3: TGCAGCGTTACCGAACAGGGGGATAGCAATCAGCCCCAGCATTTT.

The chain carries TRBV18 and TRBJ1-5; maybe TRBD1 (5 bases). The ends were cut back, 2 bases at V and 6 bases at J, with 8 bases in the middle. Germline CDR1 KGHSH, CDR2 LQKENI. The CDR3 loop spans 13 amino acids. The CDR3 reads CASSPYQGQPQHF. CDR3 coding DNA: TGTGCCAGCTCACCATACCAGGGTCAGCCCCAGCATTTT.

This clone was seen only a few times. This chain links TRBV4-2 with TRBJ2-7; TRBD1 matches 8 bases. The CDR3 runs 14 residues. CDR1 is LGHNA, CDR2 YNFKEQ, per germline. Germline trimming cut 1 base from V and 4 bases from J; bases unmatched to any gene: 3. The CDR3 DNA follows: TGTGCCAGCAGCCAAGGGGACAGGCGATACGAGCAGTACTTC. Its translation: CASSQGDRRYEQYF.

Only a few counts were recorded for this clone. The chain joins TRBV19 to TRBJ1-5; D may be TRBD1 (6 bases). The CDR3 length is 15 residues. Germline V gives CDR1 LNHDA, CDR2 SQIVND (reference sequence). V lost 5 bases to trimming and J lost 4 bases, with 15 bases between them. The CDR3 DNA follows: TGTGCCAGTAGTTGGAGCCCAGGGGTTAATCAGCCCCAGCATTTT. Amino acids: CASSWSPGVNQPQHF.

The J gene is TRBJ1-5, the V gene TRBV4-1; D unclear. V lost 1 base, J lost 2 bases, and 12 bases lay in between. The germline gives CDR1 MGHRA, CDR2 YSYEKL. CDR3 length: 16 residues. As DNA, the CDR3 is TGCGCCAGCAGCCAAGGGTGGGGAAATGGCAATCAGCCCCAGCATTTT. Amino acid sequence: CASSQGWGNGNQPQHF.

This clone occurred a few times. This chain links TRBV6-5 with TRBJ1-3, with a possible D match to TRBD1 (5 bases). The CDR3 runs to 13 residues. Trimming left V 9 bases short and J 5 bases short, with 14 bases between. Germline loops: CDR1 MNHEY, CDR2 SVGAGI. As DNA, the CDR3 is TGTGCCAGTCGAACAGGACTCCGAAACACCATATATTTT. Translating gives CASRTGLRNTIYF.

There are a few counts of this clone. The chain uses TRBV6-1 and TRBJ2-7; TRBD1 might be the D (6 bases). This CDR3 spans 14 amino acids. Germline CDR1 and CDR2: MNHNS and SASEGT. The V end was cut by 5 bases, the J end by 4 bases, with 15 bases between. CDR3 nucleotides: TGTGCCAGCAGTTTATACAGGGAGAGGTACGAGCAGTACTTC. Amino acid sequence: CASSLYRERYEQYF.

This chain links TRBV5-4 with TRBJ1-2; TRBD1 might be the D (5 bases). Trimming removed 0 bases at V and 2 bases at J, with 14 bases between. Germline lookup yields CDR1 SGHNT and CDR2 YYREEE (reference sequence). CDR3 length equals 16 residues. The CDR3 DNA reads TGTGCCAGCAGCTTGGGAAGGGGCAGCTTCAACTATGGCTACACCTTC. It encodes CASSLGRGSFNYGYTF.

V gene TRBV4-1 combines with J gene TRBJ2-1; D ambiguous. Trimming pared 3 bases from V and 6 bases from J, leaving 12 bases between. In germline, CDR1 is MGHRA, CDR2 YSYEKL. The CDR3 runs 14 residues. This CDR3 reads CASSQYGNTNEQFF. The DNA of the CDR3 is TGCGCCAGCAGCCAGTATGGGAACACCAATGAGCAGTTCTTC.

The table lists this clone with a few counts. The chain links TRBV5-6 to TRBJ1-2; D ambiguous. Trimming cost V 0 bases and J 0 bases, with 12 bases left between them. The germline gives CDR1 SGHDT, CDR2 YYEEEE. CDR3 length: 16 residues. The CDR3 DNA is TGTGCCAGCAGCTTGGATGACGGCATAGCTAACTATGGCTACACCTTC. Protein: CASSLDDGIANYGYTF.

A few counts support this clone. The V call is TRBV4-2, the J call TRBJ2-2; 10 positions match TRBD1. This CDR3 spans 16 amino acids. CDR1 and CDR2 from the germline V gene are LGHNA and YNFKEQ. Trimming took 1 base from V and 3 from J; bases not matched to a gene: 2. In nucleotides, the CDR3 is TGTGCCAGCAGCCAAGTGGGGACAGGGGACACCGGGGAGCTGTTTTTT. Its protein is CASSQVGTGDTGELFF.

This clone has more than one count but fewer than ten. The rearrangement joins TRBV5-1 to TRBJ2-1; TRBD2 matches 8 bases. J was trimmed by 8 bases and V by 4 bases; bases with no gene match: 8. The germline CDR1 and CDR2 sequences are SGHRS and YFSETQ. This CDR3 comprises 14 residues. The CDR3 nucleotides read TGCGCCAGCAGCCGGGCGGGAGGAATCGATGAGCAGTTCTTC. Translated, it gives CASSRAGGIDEQFF.

This clone was seen a handful of times. V usage is TRBV28 and J usage is TRBJ2-7; D perhaps matches TRBD1 (5 bases). The germline gives CDR1 MDHEN, CDR2 SYDVKM. The CDR3 runs 12 residues. V was cut by 4 bases and J by 4 bases, with 8 bases left in between. The CDR3 DNA reads as TGTGCCAGCAGTTCACAGGAGTACGAGCAGTACTTC. Translating gives CASSSQEYEQYF.

The J gene is TRBJ1-2, the V gene TRBV5-4, with D tentatively TRBD1 (6 bases). V was clipped by 2 bases and J by 1 base, with 12 bases between them. This CDR3 is 15 amino acids long. Germline loops: CDR1 SGHNT, CDR2 YYREEE (reference sequence). CDR3 DNA sequence: TGTGCCAGCAGCTTAGCAGGGGTCGGTAACTATGGCTACACCTTC. Translation gives CASSLAGVGNYGYTF.

The rearrangement links TRBV28 to TRBJ2-7; D is unclear. V was shortened by 3 bases and J by 3 bases, with 6 bases between the two germline ends. The CDR3 sequence is 12 residues long. From germline, CDR1 is MDHEN and CDR2 SYDVKM. CDR3 DNA sequence: TGTGCCAGCAGTTTGTGGAGCTACGAGCAGTACTTC. This codes for CASSLWSYEQYF.

The J gene is TRBJ2-1, the V gene TRBV5-1; TRBD2 matches 8 bases. The CDR3 runs to 15 residues. Germline V gives CDR1 SGHRS, CDR2 YFSETQ. Trimming took 0 bases from V and 4 from J; bases not matched to a gene: 3. The CDR3 spells CASSLAGTSYNEQFF. As DNA, the CDR3 is TGCGCCAGCAGCTTGGCCGGGACTAGTTACAATGAGCAGTTCTTC.

This chain uses TRBV11-2 with TRBJ1-2, with D tentatively TRBD1 (5 bases). Germline loops: CDR1 SGHAT, CDR2 FQNNGV. V was cut by 5 bases and J by 2 bases, with 12 bases left in between. The CDR3 covers 14 residues. The CDR3 nucleotides read TGTGCCAGCAGCCCAGGGATCTCAAACTATGGCTACACCTTC. This gives the protein CASSPGISNYGYTF.

This clone was recorded many times. The rearrangement joins TRBV7-2 to TRBJ2-4; D not certain. The V gene lost 6 bases and the J gene lost 2 bases, with 14 bases spanning the gap. This CDR3 is 15 amino acids long. Germline values: CDR1 SGHTA, CDR2 FQGNSA. CDR3 nucleotides: TGTGCCAGCAGTACGATGCCGAAAACCAAAAACATTCAGTACTTC. This sequence encodes CASSTMPKTKNIQYF.

This clone was recorded a few times. The sample carries other DNA sequences with the same CDR3. The chain combines TRBV9 with TRBJ2-3; D may be TRBD2 (5 bases). Looked up from germline, CDR1 is SGDLS and CDR2 is YYNGEE. This CDR3 is 16 amino acids long. Trimming left V 0 bases short and J 0 bases short, with 11 bases between. CDR3 DNA sequence: TGTGCCAGCAGCGTAGGGTCCAGCGGAAGCACAGATACGCAGTATTTT. It encodes CASSVGSSGSTDTQYF. Full variable domain (rest looked up from reference TRBV9 and TRBJ2-3): DSGVTQTPKHLITATGQRVTLRCSPRSGDLSVYWYQQSLDQGLQFLIQYYNGEERAKGNILERFSAQQFPDLHSELNLSSLELGDSALYFCASSVGSSGSTDTQYFGPGTRLTVL.

This clone was detected a few times. The V call is TRBV5-4, the J call TRBJ2-4; 7 nucleotides align to TRBD1. Unmatched junction bases numbered 2, after V lost 3 bases and J lost 5 bases. Germline V gene lookup returns CDR1 SGHNT and CDR2 YYREEE (reference sequence). CDR3 size: 13 residues. CDR3 amino acids: CASSWDSQNIQYF. CDR3 sequence (DNA): TGTGCCAGCAGCTGGGACAGCCAAAACATTCAGTACTTC.

This clone was seen repeatedly, ten times or more. The chain employs TRBV11-2 and TRBJ2-7; 7 bases are shared with TRBD1. This CDR3 comprises 14 residues. The germline V gene has CDR1 SGHAT and CDR2 FQNNGV. V shed 2 bases, J shed 4 bases, and the junction held 5 bases outside the gene matches. CDR3 sequence: CASSLPRGSYEQYF. The CDR3 DNA sequence: TGTGCCAGCAGCTTACCCAGGGGGTCATACGAGCAGTACTTC.

The chain employs TRBV4-3 and TRBJ2-7; D is unresolved. CDR1 is LGHNA, CDR2 YSLEER, per germline. Trimming shortened V by 1 base and J by 1 base, and 11 bases separated the two germline ends. The CDR3 is 15 residues long. The CDR3 DNA follows: TGCGCCAGCAGCCAAGTGCATGCGAATTCCTACGAGCAGTACTTC. This encodes CASSQVHANSYEQYF.

This clone came up a few times. The chain recombines TRBV7-2 with TRBJ2-2; 10 nucleotides line up with TRBD1. V dropped 5 bases and J dropped 4; count of bases not matched to a gene: 7. This CDR3 comprises 16 residues. Germline V CDR1 and CDR2: SGHTA, FQGNSA. CDR3 amino acids: CASSPRQGAGTGELFF. Here the CDR3 DNA reads TGTGCCAGCAGCCCGAGACAGGGGGCGGGCACCGGGGAGCTGTTTTTT.

This clone was recorded at least ten times. The rearrangement joins TRBV18 to TRBJ2-3, with D perhaps matching TRBD2 (5 bases). V gave up 3 bases and J gave up 9 bases, with 13 bases separating them. Germline V CDR1 and CDR2: KGHSH, LQKENI. This CDR3 comprises 13 residues. CDR3 nucleotides: TGTGCCAGCTCACCGTTTGGGAGTCCAACGCAGTATTTT. Translation: CASSPFGSPTQYF.